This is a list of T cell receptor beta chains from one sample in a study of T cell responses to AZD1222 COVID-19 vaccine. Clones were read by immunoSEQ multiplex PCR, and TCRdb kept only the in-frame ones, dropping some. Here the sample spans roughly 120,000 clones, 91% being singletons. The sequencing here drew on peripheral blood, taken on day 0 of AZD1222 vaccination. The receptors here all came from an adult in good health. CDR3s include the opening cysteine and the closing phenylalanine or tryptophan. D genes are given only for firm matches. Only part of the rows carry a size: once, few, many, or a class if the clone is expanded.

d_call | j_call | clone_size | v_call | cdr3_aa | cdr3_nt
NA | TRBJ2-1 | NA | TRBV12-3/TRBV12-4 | CASSLTGNEQFF | TGTGCCAGCAGTTTGACGGGCAATGAGCAGTTCTTC
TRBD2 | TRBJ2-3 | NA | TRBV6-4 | CASSDSGGRGPDTQYF | TGTGCCAGCAGTGACTCGGGCGGGAGGGGTCCAGATACGCAGTATTTT
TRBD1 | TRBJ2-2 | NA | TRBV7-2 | CASSSNRGLGGELFF | TGTGCCAGCAGCTCTAACAGGGGGCTTGGCGGGGAGCTGTTTTTT
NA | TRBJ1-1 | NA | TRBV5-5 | CASRRTRNTEAFF | TGTGCCAGCAGACGAACACGGAACACTGAAGCTTTCTTT
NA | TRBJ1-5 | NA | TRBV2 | CASRDTGPQPQHF | TGTGCCAGCAGGGACACAGGTCCTCAGCCCCAGCATTTT
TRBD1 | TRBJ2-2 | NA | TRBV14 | CASSQGTGARTPDRLFF | TGTGCCAGCAGCCAAGGGACAGGGGCCAGAACACCGGATAGATTGTTTTTT
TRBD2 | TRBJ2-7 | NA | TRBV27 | CASSPRAGATYEQYF | TGTGCCAGCAGTCCTCGGGCGGGAGCGACCTACGAGCAGTACTTC
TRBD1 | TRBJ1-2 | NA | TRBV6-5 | CASSYSTGGDYTF | TGTGCCAGCAGTTACTCGACAGGGGGCGACTACACCTTC
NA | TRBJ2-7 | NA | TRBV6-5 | CASSYRGYEQYF | TGTGCCAGCAGTTACCGGGGCTACGAGCAGTACTTC
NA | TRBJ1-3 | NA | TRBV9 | CASSPHSSSGNTIYF | TGTGCCAGCAGCCCCCACAGCAGCTCTGGAAACACCATATATTTT
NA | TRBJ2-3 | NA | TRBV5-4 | CASSSSLARSTDTQYF | TGTGCCAGCAGCTCCTCCTTAGCCCGAAGCACAGATACGCAGTATTTT
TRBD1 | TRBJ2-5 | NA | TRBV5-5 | CASSVWTGGVETQYF | TGTGCCAGCAGCGTCTGGACAGGGGGTGTGGAGACCCAGTACTTC
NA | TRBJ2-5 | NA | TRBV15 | CATSRVSGSYQETQYF | TGTGCCACCAGCAGAGTGTCAGGCTCCTACCAAGAGACCCAGTACTTC
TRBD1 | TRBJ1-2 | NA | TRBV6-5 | CASRETGNYGYTF | TGTGCCAGCAGAGAGACAGGGAACTATGGCTACACCTTC
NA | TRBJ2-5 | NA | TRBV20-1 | CSASMDYRKETQYF | TGCAGTGCTAGTATGGACTACCGAAAAGAGACCCAGTACTTC
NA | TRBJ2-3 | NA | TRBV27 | CASSFSTAGALVGTDTQYF | TGTGCCAGCAGTTTCTCCACCGCCGGGGCCCTCGTGGGCACAGATACGCAGTATTTT
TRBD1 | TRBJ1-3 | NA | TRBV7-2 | CASSPRTGGSNTIYF | TGTGCCAGCAGCCCGAGGACAGGGGGCTCAAACACCATATATTTT
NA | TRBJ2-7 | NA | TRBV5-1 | CAQLRRESSRHEQYF | TGCGCCCAGCTTAGGAGGGAGTCCAGTCGCCACGAGCAGTACTTC
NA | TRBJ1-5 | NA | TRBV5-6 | CASSPGWGGNQPQHF | TGTGCCAGCAGCCCCGGGTGGGGGGGCAATCAGCCCCAGCATTTT
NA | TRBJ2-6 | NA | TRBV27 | CASSARTANSGANVLTF | TGTGCCAGCAGTGCAAGGACAGCAAACTCTGGGGCCAACGTCCTGACTTTC
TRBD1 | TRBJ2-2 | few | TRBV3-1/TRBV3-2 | CASRTQGAGGTGELFF | TGTGCCAGCAGAACCCAGGGGGCCGGGGGCACCGGGGAGCTGTTTTTT
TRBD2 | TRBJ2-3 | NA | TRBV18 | CASSPTTSGPDHTQYF | TGTGCCAGCTCACCCACAACTAGCGGCCCCGATCATACGCAGTATTTT
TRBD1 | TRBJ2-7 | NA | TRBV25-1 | CASSDHGTGGYEQYF | TGTGCCAGCAGTGATCACGGGACAGGGGGCTACGAGCAGTACTTC
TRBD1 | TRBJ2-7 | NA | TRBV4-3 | CASSQELGQGFVPYEQYF | TGCGCCAGCAGCCAAGAACTGGGACAGGGCTTTGTCCCCTACGAGCAGTACTTC
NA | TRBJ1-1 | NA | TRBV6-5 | CASRLDRVNTEAFF | TGTGCCAGCAGATTAGACCGTGTGAACACTGAAGCTTTCTTT
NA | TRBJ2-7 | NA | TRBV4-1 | CASSQVFFDEQYF | TGCGCCAGCAGCCAAGTTTTCTTCGACGAGCAGTACTTC
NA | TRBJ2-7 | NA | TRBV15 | CATSRLTGEQYF | TGTGCCACCAGCAGACTTACGGGGGAGCAGTACTTC
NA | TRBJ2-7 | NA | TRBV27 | CASRPQGGNEQYF | TGTGCCAGCAGGCCACAGGGAGGTAACGAGCAGTACTTC
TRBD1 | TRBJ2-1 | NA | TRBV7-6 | CASSLVGTDNNEQFF | TGTGCCAGCAGCTTAGTTGGGACAGACAACAATGAGCAGTTCTTC
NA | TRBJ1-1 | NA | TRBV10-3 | CAISGYRENTEAFF | TGTGCCATCAGTGGTTACAGAGAGAACACTGAAGCTTTCTTT
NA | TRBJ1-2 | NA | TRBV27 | CASSLGGDITEANYGYTF | TGTGCCAGCAGTTTAGGGGGGGACATCACGGAAGCTAACTATGGCTACACCTTC
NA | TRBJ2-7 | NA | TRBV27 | CASSLRGANEQYF | TGTGCCAGCAGTTTACGAGGGGCGAACGAGCAGTACTTC
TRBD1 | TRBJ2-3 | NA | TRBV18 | CASSPEQGAFDTQYF | TGTGCCAGCTCACCCGAACAGGGGGCCTTTGATACGCAGTATTTT
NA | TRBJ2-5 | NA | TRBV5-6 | CASSPSSGETQYF | TGTGCCAGCAGCCCATCGAGCGGGGAGACCCAGTACTTC
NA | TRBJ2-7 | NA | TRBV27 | CASSVRPGTYEQYF | TGTGCCAGCTCCGTCCGACCTGGAACCTACGAGCAGTACTTC
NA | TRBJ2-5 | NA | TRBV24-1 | CATSEPFRDQGETQYF | TGTGCCACCAGTGAGCCCTTCCGGGATCAGGGAGAGACCCAGTACTTC
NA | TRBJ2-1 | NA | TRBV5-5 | CASSVGTGYNEQFF | TGTGCCAGCAGTGTCGGGACTGGGTACAATGAGCAGTTCTTC
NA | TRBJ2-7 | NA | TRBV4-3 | CASSQEGRGSYEQYF | TGCGCCAGCAGCCAAGAGGGGCGGGGATCGTACGAGCAGTACTTC
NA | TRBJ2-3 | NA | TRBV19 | CASREGQGATDTQYF | TGTGCCAGTCGGGAAGGGCAGGGTGCCACAGATACGCAGTATTTT
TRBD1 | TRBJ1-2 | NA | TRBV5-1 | CASSFTGQEDFNRGYTF | TGCGCCAGCAGCTTTACAGGACAGGAAGATTTCAATCGGGGCTACACCTTC